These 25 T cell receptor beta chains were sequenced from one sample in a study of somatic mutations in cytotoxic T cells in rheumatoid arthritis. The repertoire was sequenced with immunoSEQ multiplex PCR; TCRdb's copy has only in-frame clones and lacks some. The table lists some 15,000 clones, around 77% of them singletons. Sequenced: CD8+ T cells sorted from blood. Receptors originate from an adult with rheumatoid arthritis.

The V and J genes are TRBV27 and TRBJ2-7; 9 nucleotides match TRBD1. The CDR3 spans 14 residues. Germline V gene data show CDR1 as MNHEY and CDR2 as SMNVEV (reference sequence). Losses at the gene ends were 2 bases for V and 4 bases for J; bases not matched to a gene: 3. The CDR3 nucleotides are TGTGCCAGCAGTTTAATGGGACAGGGATACGAGCAGTACTTC. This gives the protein CASSLMGQGYEQYF.

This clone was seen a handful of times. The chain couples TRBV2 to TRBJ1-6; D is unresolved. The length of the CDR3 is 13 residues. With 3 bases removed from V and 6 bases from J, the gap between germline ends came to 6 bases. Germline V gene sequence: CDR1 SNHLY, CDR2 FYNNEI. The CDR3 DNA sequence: TGTGCCAGCAGTGATCCGGGTAATTCACCCCTCCACTTT. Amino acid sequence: CASSDPGNSPLHF.

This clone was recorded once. CDR3 DNA: TGCGCCAGCAGCACCCAGACCCAGGACAGGGGTATCCACGAGCAGTACTTC. Encoded protein: CASSTQTQDRGIHEQYF. The chain recombines TRBV5-1 with TRBJ2-7; 9 nucleotides match TRBD1. The V gene end was trimmed by 4 bases and the J gene end by 5 bases; junction bases not matched to a gene: 16. This CDR3 comprises 17 residues. CDR1 is SGHRS and CDR2 is YFSETQ in the germline V gene.

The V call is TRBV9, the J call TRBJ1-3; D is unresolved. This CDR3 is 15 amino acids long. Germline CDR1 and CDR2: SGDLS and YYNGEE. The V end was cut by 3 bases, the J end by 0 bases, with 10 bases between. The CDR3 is CASSARPGSGNTIYF. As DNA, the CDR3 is TGTGCCAGCAGCGCTCGACCCGGCTCTGGAAACACCATATATTTT. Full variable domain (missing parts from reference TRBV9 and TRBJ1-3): DSGVTQTPKHLITATGQRVTLRCSPRSGDLSVYWYQQSLDQGLQFLIQYYNGEERAKGNILERFSAQQFPDLHSELNLSSLELGDSALYFCASSARPGSGNTIYFGEGSWLTVV.

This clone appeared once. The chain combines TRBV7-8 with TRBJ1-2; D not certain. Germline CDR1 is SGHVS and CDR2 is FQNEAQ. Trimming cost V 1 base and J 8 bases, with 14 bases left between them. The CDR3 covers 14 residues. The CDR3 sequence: CASSLEAALDGYTF. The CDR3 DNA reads TGTGCCAGCAGCTTAGAGGCGGCGCTTGACGGCTACACCTTC.

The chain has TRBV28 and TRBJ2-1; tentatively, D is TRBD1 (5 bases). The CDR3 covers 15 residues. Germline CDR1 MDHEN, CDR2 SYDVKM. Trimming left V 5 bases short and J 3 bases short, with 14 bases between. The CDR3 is CASSRGRGIYNEQFF. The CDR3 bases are TGTGCCAGCAGTAGGGGTAGGGGTATCTACAATGAGCAGTTCTTC.

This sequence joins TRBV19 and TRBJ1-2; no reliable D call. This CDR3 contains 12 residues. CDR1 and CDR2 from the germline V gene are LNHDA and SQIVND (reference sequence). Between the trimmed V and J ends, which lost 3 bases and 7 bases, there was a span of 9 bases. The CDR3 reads CASSMSGGGYTF. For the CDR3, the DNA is TGTGCCAGTAGTATGAGCGGTGGTGGCTACACCTTC. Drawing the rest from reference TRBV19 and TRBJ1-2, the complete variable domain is DGGITQSPKYLFRKEGQNVTLSCEQNLNHDAMYWYRQDPGQGLRLIYYSQIVNDFQKGDIAEGYSVSREKKESFPLTVTSAQKNPTAFYLCASSMSGGGYTFGSGTRLTVV.

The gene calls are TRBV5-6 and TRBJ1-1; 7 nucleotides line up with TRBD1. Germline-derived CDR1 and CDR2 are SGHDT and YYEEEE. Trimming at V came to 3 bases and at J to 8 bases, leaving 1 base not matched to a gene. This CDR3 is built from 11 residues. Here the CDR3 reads CASSWDSEAFF. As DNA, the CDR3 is TGTGCCAGCAGCTGGGACAGCGAAGCTTTCTTT. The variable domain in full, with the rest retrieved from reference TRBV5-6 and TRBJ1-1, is DAGVTQSPTHLIKTRGQQVTLRCSPKSGHDTVSWYQQALGQGPQFIFQYYEEEERQRGNFPDRFSGHQFPNYSSELNVNALLLGDSALYLCASSWDSEAFFGQGTRLTVV.

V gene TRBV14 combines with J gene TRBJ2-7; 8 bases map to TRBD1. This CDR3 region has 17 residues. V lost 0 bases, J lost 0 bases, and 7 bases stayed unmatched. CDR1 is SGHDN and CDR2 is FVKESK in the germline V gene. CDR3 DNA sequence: TGTGCCAGCAGCCAAGAAATAGGGACAGGTATCTCCTACGAGCAGTACTTC. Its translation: CASSQEIGTGISYEQYF.

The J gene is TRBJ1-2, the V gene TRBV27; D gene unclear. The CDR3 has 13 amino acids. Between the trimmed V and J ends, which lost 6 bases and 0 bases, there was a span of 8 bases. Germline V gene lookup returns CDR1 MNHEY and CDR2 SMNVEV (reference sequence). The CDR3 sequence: CASRSFPNYGYTF. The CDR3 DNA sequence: TGTGCCAGCAGATCCTTCCCTAACTATGGCTACACCTTC.

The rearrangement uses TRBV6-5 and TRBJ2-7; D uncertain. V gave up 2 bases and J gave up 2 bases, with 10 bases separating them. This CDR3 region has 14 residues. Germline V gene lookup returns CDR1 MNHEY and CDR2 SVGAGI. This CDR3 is CASSYLGSTYEQYV. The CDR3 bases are TGTGCCAGCAGTTACCTAGGCAGCACCTACGAGCAGTACGTC.

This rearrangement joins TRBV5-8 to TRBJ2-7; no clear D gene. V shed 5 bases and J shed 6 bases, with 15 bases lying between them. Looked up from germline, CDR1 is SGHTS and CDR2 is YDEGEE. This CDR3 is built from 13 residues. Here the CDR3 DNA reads TGTGCCAGCAGACTAAAAGGCGCCCCCGAGCAGTACGTC. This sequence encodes CASRLKGAPEQYV.

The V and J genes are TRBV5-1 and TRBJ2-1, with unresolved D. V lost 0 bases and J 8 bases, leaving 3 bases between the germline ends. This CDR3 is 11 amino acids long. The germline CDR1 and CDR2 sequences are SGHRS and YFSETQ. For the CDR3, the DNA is TGCGCCAGCAGCTTGGCGGATGAGCAGTTCTTC. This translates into CASSLADEQFF.

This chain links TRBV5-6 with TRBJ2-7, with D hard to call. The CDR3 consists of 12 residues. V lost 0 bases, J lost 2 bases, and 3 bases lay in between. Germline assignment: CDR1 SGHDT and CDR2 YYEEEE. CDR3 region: CASSLGTYEQYV. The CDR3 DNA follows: TGTGCCAGCAGCTTGGGTACCTACGAGCAGTACGTC.

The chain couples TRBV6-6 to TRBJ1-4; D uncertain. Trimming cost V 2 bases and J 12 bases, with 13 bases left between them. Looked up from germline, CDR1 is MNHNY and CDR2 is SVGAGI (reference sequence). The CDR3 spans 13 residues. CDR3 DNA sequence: TGTGCCAGCAGTTACCCCCCCCCGATGGAACTGTTTTTT. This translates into CASSYPPPMELFF.

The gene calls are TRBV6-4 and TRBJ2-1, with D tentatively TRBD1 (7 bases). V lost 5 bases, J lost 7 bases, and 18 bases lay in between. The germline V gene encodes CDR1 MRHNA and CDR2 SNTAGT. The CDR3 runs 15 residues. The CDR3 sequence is CASSPGAGGGNEQFF. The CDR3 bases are TGTGCCAGCAGTCCGGGGGCAGGGGGAGGTAATGAGCAGTTCTTC.

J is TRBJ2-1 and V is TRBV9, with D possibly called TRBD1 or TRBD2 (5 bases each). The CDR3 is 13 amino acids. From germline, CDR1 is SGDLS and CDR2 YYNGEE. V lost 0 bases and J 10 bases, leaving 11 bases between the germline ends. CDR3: CASSVEVGDEQFF. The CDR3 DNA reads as TGTGCCAGCAGCGTAGAGGTAGGGGACGAGCAGTTCTTC.

CDR3 DNA sequence: TGTGCCAGTAGTATGAGGAACACTGAAGCTTTCTTT. Protein sequence: CASSMRNTEAFF. The V and J genes are TRBV19 and TRBJ1-1, with no clear D. Germline CDR1 is LNHDA and CDR2 is SQIVND (reference sequence). This CDR3 comprises 12 residues. The ends were cut back, 3 bases at V and 1 base at J, with 3 bases in the middle.

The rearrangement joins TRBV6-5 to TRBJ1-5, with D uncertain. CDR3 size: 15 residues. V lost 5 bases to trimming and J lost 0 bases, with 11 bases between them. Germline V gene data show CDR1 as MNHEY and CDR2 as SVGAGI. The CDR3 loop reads CASSISVYSNQPQHF. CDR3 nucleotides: TGTGCCAGCAGTATTTCAGTGTATAGCAATCAGCCCCAGCATTTT.

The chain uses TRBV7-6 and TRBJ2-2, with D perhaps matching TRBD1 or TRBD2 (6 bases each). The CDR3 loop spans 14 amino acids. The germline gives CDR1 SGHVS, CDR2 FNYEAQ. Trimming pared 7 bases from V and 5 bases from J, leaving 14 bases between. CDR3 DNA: TGTGCCAGCACCTCCCGGGGGCCGACCGGGGAGCTGTTTTTT. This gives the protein CASTSRGPTGELFF.

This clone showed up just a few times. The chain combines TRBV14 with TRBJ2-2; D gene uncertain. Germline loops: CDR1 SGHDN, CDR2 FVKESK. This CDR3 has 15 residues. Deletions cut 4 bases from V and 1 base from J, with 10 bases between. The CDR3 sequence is CASSLFDWNTGELFF. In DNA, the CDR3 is TGTGCCAGCAGCCTTTTTGACTGGAACACCGGGGAGCTGTTTTTT.

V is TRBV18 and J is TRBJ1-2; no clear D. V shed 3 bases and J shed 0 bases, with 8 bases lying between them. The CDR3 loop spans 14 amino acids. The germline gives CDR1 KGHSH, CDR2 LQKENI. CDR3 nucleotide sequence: TGTGCCAGCTCACCCGACGAGGCTAACTATGGCTACACCTTC. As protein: CASSPDEANYGYTF.

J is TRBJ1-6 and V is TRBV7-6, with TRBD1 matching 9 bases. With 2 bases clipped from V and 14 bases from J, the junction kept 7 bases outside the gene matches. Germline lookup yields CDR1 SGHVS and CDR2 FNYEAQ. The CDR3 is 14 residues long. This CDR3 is CASSLLGTGRTLHF. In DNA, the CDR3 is TGTGCCAGCAGCTTACTTGGGACAGGGCGGACCCTCCACTTT.

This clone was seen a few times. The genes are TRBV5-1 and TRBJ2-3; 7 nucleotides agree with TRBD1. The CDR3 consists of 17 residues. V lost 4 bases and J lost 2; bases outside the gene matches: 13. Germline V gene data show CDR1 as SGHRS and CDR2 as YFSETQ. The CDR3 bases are TGCGCCAGCAGCCTAGAGGGGACAGCCATTTCCACAGATACGCAGTATTTT. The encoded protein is CASSLEGTAISTDTQYF.

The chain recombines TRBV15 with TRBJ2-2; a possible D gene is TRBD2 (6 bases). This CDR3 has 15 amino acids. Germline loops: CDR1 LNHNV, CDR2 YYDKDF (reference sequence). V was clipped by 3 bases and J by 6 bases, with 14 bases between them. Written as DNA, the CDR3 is TGTGCCACCAGCAGTGGGGAAGGGGAGGCCGGGGAGCTGTTTTTT. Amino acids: CATSSGEGEAGELFF.